In this sample, the clone carrying this TCR beta chain turned up once. The target antigen is unknown. Terminally differentiated effector memory CD45RA+ cells were excluded from the naive CD8 cells, which were CD45RO-negative and positively selected for CCR7. Healthy HIV-negative adults with no recent acute infections or vaccinations were recruited as donors. Among the donors, all were Caucasian adults who lived in Nashville, Tennessee. The entry originates in a study of shared clonotypes between healthy human individuals. Study background: Per donor, CD8 memory used one plate, CD8 naive used two, CD4 memory used three and CD4 naive used three.

The CDR3 has 14 residues. Germline V gene sequence: CDR1 MDHEN, CDR2 SYDVKM. Trimming shortened V by 3 bases and J by 8 bases, and 14 bases separated the two germline ends. TCRdb's copy holds only in-frame clones and misses some; the assay was immunoSEQ multiplex PCR. The sample yields some 2.1 million clones, about 94% seen once. Study-wide findings and caveats: Limited genetic and exposure-history diversity came from having few donors.

The source material was naive CD8+ T cells sorted from blood. The chain employs TRBV28 and TRBJ1-3; D remains unclear. This sequence originates from a man between 18 and 35 years old in good health. DNA for the CDR3: TGTGCCAGCAGTTTTAGACTGGCCGGGGACACCATATATTTT. It is translated as CASSFRLAGDTIYF.